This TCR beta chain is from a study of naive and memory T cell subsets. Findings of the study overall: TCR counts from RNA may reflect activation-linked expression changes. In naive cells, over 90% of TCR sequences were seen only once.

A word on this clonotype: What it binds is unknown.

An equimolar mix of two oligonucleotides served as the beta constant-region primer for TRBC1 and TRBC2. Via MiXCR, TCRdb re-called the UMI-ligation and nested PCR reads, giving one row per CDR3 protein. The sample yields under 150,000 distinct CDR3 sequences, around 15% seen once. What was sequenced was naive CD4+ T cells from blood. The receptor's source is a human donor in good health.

In DNA form, the CDR3 reads TGCAGTGCGCGGGAGGGCACAGATACGCAGTATTTT. It encodes CSAREGTDTQYF. The chain uses TRBV20-1 and TRBJ2-3; 8 bases map to TRBD2. Looked up from germline, CDR1 is DFQATT and CDR2 is SNEGSKA (reference sequence). V trimming: 6 bases; J trimming: 1 base; junction bases outside the gene matches: 0. The CDR3 length is 12 residues.